The text below deals with one T cell receptor (beta chain). No antigen is known for it. CDR1 is SGHRS and CDR2 is YFSETQ in the germline V gene. Trimming cost V 4 bases and J 1 base; bases outside gene matches: 11. The CDR3 consists of 17 residues. These data originate in a study of cytomegalovirus exposure and HLA in healthy donors. Use of 60 Vbeta and 13 Jbeta primers characterized the PCR. Generated by immunoSEQ multiplex PCR, the TCRdb table keeps only in-frame clones and is missing some. The data include about 200,000 clones; the top ten clones carry approximately 6.4%. Broader study findings: Later work found most CMV-associated TCR beta chains apparently HLA-restricted. The majority of TCR sequences were rare, yet some public TCRs appeared in many donors.

The TCR was taken from a man aged 25 to 40 in good health and CMV-seronegative. The chain employs TRBV5-1 and TRBJ2-3, with 8 positions matching TRBD2. The sequenced sample consisted of PBMCs. CDR3 residues: CASSGGLSGGRTDTQYF. The CDR3 nucleotides read TGCGCCAGCAGCGGGGGGCTCAGCGGGGGACGCACAGATACGCAGTATTTT.